This T cell receptor beta chain was identified during a study of blood T cell repertoires in COVID-19 (dated by TCRdb to about 2020). For context, the study as a whole: The collaborator samples originated in the United States, Italy and Spain and spanned the acute and convalescent phases of COVID-19. Deeply sampled blood TCRbeta repertoires from subjects exposed to, actively infected with, or recovered from COVID-19 were included in the dataset. The prospective study material was composed of cDNA or gDNA derived from T cells, B-cell-depleted T cells, or PBMCs. The repertoires were made available in a free public database intended to serve as a resource for research on the immune response to SARS-CoV-2. Samples were obtained from the ongoing ImmuneRACE study (first 160 participants) and from about 1,300 subjects provided by 6 global collaborators. Where HLA class I and class II types were available, the types were taken from metadata supplied by the sample provider, not from assay-based typing. A de-identified subject ID, COVID-19 status, age in years and sex were almost always included in the sample metadata. Points the paper makes about the study in general: Clinical and demographic metadata were provided uncurated, with the amount varying by source and participant.

Concerning this clone: It lacks a known antigen. No base-level quality is on record; no much larger clone is a single base apart.

Collaborating institutions collected whole blood in K2EDTA tubes following their own protocols. For TCRbeta analysis, collaborators shipped samples in one of three forms: frozen whole blood, isolated PBMCs, or DNA extracted from either of those sample types. TCRbeta CDR3 regions were amplified from genomic DNA using the immunoSEQ Assay, a bias-controlled multiplex PCR. As for the original processing: The number of nucleated cells in each sample was estimated by amplification of reference gene primers within the assay. To quantify the absolute abundance of each unique TCRbeta CDR3 rearrangement, sequence reads were collapsed and filtered. For each sample, productive Simpson clonality was calculated by taking the square root of Simpson's diversity index across productive rearrangements. The clones in this table, taken by TCRdb from immuneACCESS, are in-frame only. Not every clone is retained; where verified, under half of the shortfall comes from an unresolved V gene, and the cause of the rest is unknown. The DNA gave D and trimming, while V, J and clone size come from that table. Recorded for this sample are approximately 120,000 clones; roughly 83% of them occurred a single time. The ten largest account for 18% of the sample.

The germline V gene specifies KGHSH as CDR1 and LQKENI as CDR2. Taken from cysteine to phenylalanine, the CDR3 has 17 residues. Of all the DNA, just the CDR3 is kept, 51 bases in frame from base 1. Trimming removed 2 bases from V and 1 base from J, leaving 17 bases between the germline ends. The V and J genes are TRBV18 and TRBJ2-5; TRBD1 is possibly the D segment (6 matching bases). The specimen sequenced was peripheral blood. The TCR was taken from a woman aged 60-70 years with acute or convalescent COVID-19. The sequenced DNA is TGTGCCAGCTCACCATGGGACAAACTGCCGCCCCAAGAGACCCAGTACTTC. Translated, this is CASSPWDKLPPQETQYF.